This TCR beta chain is from a study of Graves' ophthalmopathy and Graves' hyperthyroidism. Study-level background: Researchers classed hyperthyroidism as stable given no ophthalmopathy within 18 months of follow-up.

In its sample, this clonotype was seen many times. The target antigen is unknown. Using RNA transcripts, the TCR beta CDR3 regions were amplified. The workflow started with a first-round RT-PCR run with HTBI primers and then moved on to a second-round multiplex PCR. TCRdb recomputed calls from the multiplex PCR reads with MiXCR, one row per CDR3 protein. This sample carries 900,000 to 1,200,000 distinct CDR3 sequences, about 35% of them seen once, and the ten largest clones take roughly 10%. Per germline, CDR1 SQVTM and CDR2 ANQGSEA. The CDR3 runs to 14 residues. V was pared by 2 bases and J by 4 bases, with 14 bases between. General study results and limits: Prediction of ophthalmopathy progression reached roughly 64% sensitivity and roughly 72% specificity.

Specimen: peripheral blood or thyroid tissue (not recorded which). V is TRBV29-1 and J is TRBJ1-1; D is ambiguous. The receptor comes from an adult man with Graves' hyperthyroidism. CDR3 residues: CSVEKGREGTEAFF. The CDR3 nucleotides read TGCAGCGTTGAAAAGGGTAGGGAAGGCACTGAAGCTTTCTTT. Combining the CDR3 with reference TRBV29-1 and TRBJ1-1 gives the whole variable domain SAVISQKPSRDICQRGTSLTIQCQVDSQVTMMFWYRQQPGQSLTLIATANQGSEATYESGFVIDKFPISRPNLTFSTLTVSNMSPEDSSIYLCSVEKGREGTEAFFGQGTRLTVV.